This entry lists 18 T cell receptor beta chains sequenced from one sample in a study of vaccination effects on CD4 cells after COVID-19 (dated 2022 in TCRdb). Libraries were built with the immunoSEQ multiplex PCR assay. Held by TCRdb, this immuneACCESS table contains in-frame sequences only and omits some clones. Under half of the omission traces to an unresolved V gene where checked; the cause of the rest is unknown. Here the sample has around 40,000 clones; 65% to 70% occur a single time. 4% to 4.5% of the sample lies in the top ten. These receptors' antigens are unknown. After less than 13 days of culture, CD4+ T cells were isolated with the EasySep CD4+ T cell isolation kit. Sequencing was performed on CD4+ T cells from PBMCs cultured without peptide, taken before COVID-19 vaccination. The receptors shown here come from a human donor who received a COVID-19 vaccine.

The chain couples TRBV19 to TRBJ2-1; the D is unclear. The CDR3 extends over 15 amino acids. Trimming cost V 3 bases and J 2 bases, with 11 bases left between them. The germline V gene encodes CDR1 LNHDA and CDR2 SQIVND (reference sequence). The CDR3 DNA follows: TGTGCCAGTAGTATCTCTGCGGAGCCCTACAATGAGCAGTTCTTC. Encoded protein: CASSISAEPYNEQFF. Together with reference TRBV19 and TRBJ2-1, the CDR3 gives the full variable domain: DGGITQSPKYLFRKEGQNVTLSCEQNLNHDAMYWYRQDPGQGLRLIYYSQIVNDFQKGDIAEGYSVSREKKESFPLTVTSAQKNPTAFYLCASSISAEPYNEQFFGPGTRLTVL.

This clone has a handful of counts. The V and J genes are TRBV5-1 and TRBJ2-1, with D hard to call. CDR1 SGHRS and CDR2 YFSETQ come from the germline V gene. The ends were cut back, 0 bases at V and 0 bases at J, with 7 bases in the middle. The CDR3 has 15 residues. The CDR3 spells CASSLEGSSYNEQFF. The CDR3 DNA reads as TGCGCCAGCAGCTTGGAGGGTAGCTCCTACAATGAGCAGTTCTTC.

The chain uses TRBV7-9 and TRBJ2-3; a possible D gene is TRBD1 (5 bases). Germline CDR1 and CDR2: SEHNR and FQNEAQ (reference sequence). Trimming stripped 0 bases from V and 4 bases from J, with 5 bases between. The CDR3 length is 13 residues. The CDR3 DNA reads TGTGCCAGCAGCTTAGCAGGGGCAGATACGCAGTATTTT. Protein: CASSLAGADTQYF.

The V call is TRBV5-1, the J call TRBJ2-5, with 16 bases that match TRBD2. With 4 bases clipped from V and 5 bases from J, the junction kept 2 bases outside the gene matches. The CDR3 has 15 amino acids. Per germline, CDR1 SGHRS and CDR2 YFSETQ. This chain's CDR3 is CASSPGLAGGETQYF. The CDR3 DNA reads TGCGCCAGCAGCCCGGGACTAGCGGGGGGGGAGACCCAGTACTTC. The full variable domain, completed using reference TRBV5-1 and TRBJ2-5, is KAGVTQTPRYLIKTRGQQVTLSCSPISGHRSVSWYQQTPGQGLQFLFEYFSETQRNKGNFPGRFSGRQFSNSRSEMNVSTLELGDSALYLCASSPGLAGGETQYFGPGTRLLVL.

The genes are TRBV7-2 and TRBJ2-7, with TRBD2 identical over 13 bases. The CDR3 covers 16 residues. From germline, CDR1 is SGHTA and CDR2 FQGNSA. V gave up 8 bases and J gave up 3 bases; unmatched junction bases: 10. Here the CDR3 reads CASRLPGTSGNYEQYF. In DNA form, the CDR3 reads TGTGCCAGCCGCCTCCCCGGGACTAGCGGGAACTACGAGCAGTACTTC.

The CDR3 sequence is CASTSTWDEGYTF. CDR3 bases: TGTGCCAGCACCTCAACTTGGGACGAGGGCTACACCTTC. The chain employs TRBV3-1 (or the pseudogene TRBV3-2) and TRBJ1-2, with D possibly matching TRBD1 (5 bases). The CDR3 contains 13 residues. Trimming stripped 7 bases from V and 8 bases from J, with 17 bases between. Germline-derived CDR1 and CDR2 are LGHDT and YNNKEL (reference sequence).

In its sample, this clone was seen once. The chain employs TRBV7-9 and TRBJ2-7; TRBD1 matches at 8 bases. The CDR3 spans 14 residues. J was trimmed by 4 bases and V by 5 bases; bases with no gene match: 7. Germline CDR1 SEHNR, CDR2 FQNEAQ (reference sequence). The CDR3 region is CASSPTGVEYEQYF. CDR3 in DNA: TGTGCCAGCAGCCCGACAGGGGTTGAGTACGAGCAGTACTTC.

The rearrangement joins TRBV6-5 to TRBJ2-1; 7 nucleotides agree with TRBD2. V shed 6 bases and J 5 bases; nucleotides not matched to a gene: 7. Germline V lookup: CDR1 MNHEY, CDR2 SVGAGI. This CDR3 region has 14 residues. CDR3 nucleotide sequence: TGTGCCAGCAGCCGGTCGGGGGGAAACAATGAGCAGTTCTTC. This encodes CASSRSGGNNEQFF.

The chain carries TRBV27 and TRBJ1-4; D is unresolved. Trimming pared 2 bases from V and 2 bases from J, leaving 3 bases between. CDR3 length equals 13 residues. CDR1 and CDR2 (germline): MNHEY, SMNVEV (reference sequence). The CDR3 protein is CASSLSTNEKLFF. The CDR3 DNA sequence: TGTGCCAGCAGTTTAAGCACTAATGAAAAACTGTTTTTT.

The chain uses TRBV7-9 and TRBJ1-3, with D perhaps TRBD1 (5 bases). This CDR3 comprises 16 residues. Trimming removed 2 bases from V and 0 bases from J, with 11 bases in between. The V gene's germline CDR1 is SEHNR and CDR2 FQNEAQ (reference sequence). The CDR3 region is CASSLKGLSSGNTIYF. For the CDR3, the DNA is TGTGCCAGCAGCTTAAAGGGACTGAGCTCTGGAAACACCATATATTTT.

The rearrangement uses TRBV10-2 and TRBJ2-5; no reliable D call. V dropped 1 base and J dropped 4 bases, with 16 bases sitting between them. Germline loops: CDR1 WSHSY, CDR2 SAAADI. This CDR3 region has 16 residues. CDR3 protein: CASSEWSGGVRETQYF. In nucleotides, the CDR3 is TGCGCCAGCAGTGAGTGGAGTGGTGGGGTAAGAGAGACCCAGTACTTC.

There are a few counts of this clone. This chain links TRBV7-9 with TRBJ1-2; D is ambiguous. The CDR3 spans 16 residues. Germline loops: CDR1 SEHNR, CDR2 FQNEAQ (reference sequence). The ends were cut back, 0 bases at V and 0 bases at J, with 11 bases in the middle. CDR3 in DNA: TGTGCCAGCAGCTTAGCGCTCGCAGGTGCTAACTATGGCTACACCTTC. As protein: CASSLALAGANYGYTF.

The chain employs TRBV27 and TRBJ2-1, with D maybe TRBD2 (5 bases). The CDR3 is made up of 14 amino acids. Trimming shortened V by 6 bases and J by 8 bases, and 17 bases separated the two germline ends. Looked up from germline, CDR1 is MNHEY and CDR2 is SMNVEV (reference sequence). The CDR3 sequence: CASRAREPPYEQFF. CDR3 bases: TGTGCCAGCAGAGCAAGGGAGCCACCTTATGAGCAGTTCTTC.

CDR3: CASSTGTSGGGTQYF. CDR3 sequence (DNA): TGTGCCAGCAGCACCGGGACTAGCGGGGGGGGGACCCAGTACTTC. The V gene is TRBV7-7, the J gene TRBJ2-5; 16 nucleotides line up with TRBD2. The length of the CDR3 is 15 residues. The V segment lost 5 bases and the J segment 7 bases; nucleotides outside the gene matches: 4. Germline CDR1 is SSHAT and CDR2 is FNYEAQ (reference sequence).

This clone was picked up a small number of times. The V and J genes are TRBV11-2 and TRBJ2-2; weak D call: TRBD1 (6 bases). Germline lookup yields CDR1 SGHAT and CDR2 FQNNGV. Trimming cost V 5 bases and J 5 bases, with 12 bases left between them. The CDR3 is 14 amino acids. For the CDR3, the DNA is TGTGCCAGCAGCCCTGGACAGTCAACCGGGGAGCTGTTTTTT. It specifies CASSPGQSTGELFF. Supplemented by reference TRBV11-2 and TRBJ2-2, the full variable domain reads EAGVAQSPRYKIIEKRQSVAFWCNPISGHATLYWYQQILGQGPKLLIQFQNNGVVDDSQLPKDRFSAERLKGVDSTLKIQPAKLEDSAVYLCASSPGQSTGELFFGEGSRLTVL.

This clone occurred a few times. A junction boundary mismatches the germline segment, possibly from a read error. The chain employs TRBV19 and TRBJ2-3; 13 bases align to TRBD2. Germline V gene lookup returns CDR1 LNHDA and CDR2 SQIVND (reference sequence). The CDR3 is made up of 11 amino acids. For the CDR3, the DNA is TGTGCCAGTACAGGGACTAGCGGGGAGAAGTTT. Translation gives CASTGTSGEKF.

A few counts support this clone. The CDR3 DNA reads as TGTGCCAGCAGCTTAACCTTCTCTGGAAACACCATATATTTT. It encodes CASSLTFSGNTIYF. The genes are TRBV7-9 and TRBJ1-3; D not resolved. Trimming cost V 2 bases and J 0 bases, with 5 bases left between them. CDR3 size: 14 residues. Per the germline V gene, CDR1 is SEHNR and CDR2 is FQNEAQ (reference sequence). The full variable domain, rest sourced from reference TRBV7-9 and TRBJ1-3, is DTGVSQNPRHKITKRGQNVTFRCDPISEHNRLYWYRQTLGQGPEFLTYFQNEAQLEKSRLLSDRFSAERPKGSFSTLEIQRTEQGDSAMYLCASSLTFSGNTIYFGEGSWLTVV.

V gene TRBV6-5 combines with J gene TRBJ2-7; 7 positions agree with TRBD2. Trimming took 6 bases from V and 5 from J; bases not matched to a gene: 7. From germline, CDR1 is MNHEY and CDR2 SVGAGI. The CDR3 totals 13 residues. Here the CDR3 reads CASRDGGSNEQYF. Written as DNA, the CDR3 is TGTGCCAGCAGAGACGGGGGGTCCAACGAGCAGTACTTC.